This T cell receptor (beta chain) came from a study of identical twins. There are a few counts of this clonotype. Its matching antigen is unknown. Overall study findings and caveats: With abundant cord blood beta clonotypes, insertions were fewer; memory repertoires showed no such pattern. Possibly, invariant MAIT and iNKT cells partly confounded zero-insertion analyses.

Between the trimmed V and J ends, which lost 7 bases and 6 bases, there was a span of 19 bases. Per the germline V gene, CDR1 is SGHTA and CDR2 is FQGNSA. The CDR3 spans 14 residues. Healthy Caucasians provided all donations. A universal primer binding site was introduced by template switching. The final cDNA contained unique molecular identifiers. In TCRdb, the 5' RACE reads were re-called with MiXCR into one record per CDR3 protein. The table has under 300,000 distinct CDR3 sequences, approximately 11% seen once; the top ten hold 4% to 5%. These same records also appear under a second study, on yellow fever vaccine responses in identical twins.

The sequenced sample consisted of memory (CD45RO+) T cells sorted from blood. The chain has TRBV7-2 and TRBJ2-7; the D gene is possibly TRBD2 (6 bases). The sequence came from a woman aged 18-35 years in good health. DNA for the CDR3: TGTGCCAGCAACCCAGGGACTGCGGTTTCCGAGCAGTACTTC. Residues: CASNPGTAVSEQYF. Looking up the rest from reference TRBV7-2 and TRBJ2-7 gives the full variable domain: GAGVSQSPSNKVTEKGKDVELRCDPISGHTALYWYRQSLGQGLEFLIYFQGNSAPDKSGLPSDRFSAERTGGSVSTLTIQRTQQEDSAVYLCASNPGTAVSEQYFGPGTRLTVT.